These T cell receptor beta chains were read from a single sample in a study of shared clonotypes between healthy human individuals. TCRdb's table, derived via immunoSEQ multiplex PCR, lists solely in-frame clones and lacks some. Altogether over 950,000 clones are present, 77% being singletons, with the ten largest covering approximately 0.9%. The specimen was memory CD4+ T cells from PBMCs. These receptors were collected from a young man in good health. Some clones in this sample may be carry-over from other donors' samples. CDR3s include the opening cysteine and the closing phenylalanine or tryptophan. D genes are given only for firm matches. Only some rows state a clone size, as once, few, many or a class for expanded clones.

TRBJ2-6,TRBV5-8,15,.,.,CASSLERAGANVLTF,TGTGCCAGCAGCCTGGAGAGGGCTGGGGCCAACGTCCTGACTTTC
TRBJ2-5,TRBV30,13,.,.,CAWSTLGAETQYF,TGTGCCTGGAGTACCCTGGGGGCTGAGACCCAGTACTTC
TRBJ1-3,TRBV10-2,13,.,medium-sized,CASRDSSGNTIYF,TGCGCCAGCAGGGACAGCTCTGGAAACACCATATATTTT
TRBJ2-1,TRBV21-1,16,.,.,CASSTVSGSPYNEQFF,TGTGCCAGCAGCACCGTTAGCGGGAGCCCCTACAATGAGCAGTTCTTC
TRBJ2-3,TRBV10-3,19,TRBD2,.,CAISGDTGTSGHSTDTQYF,TGTGCCATCAGTGGGGACACCGGGACTAGCGGTCACTCCACAGATACGCAGTATTTT
TRBJ2-2,TRBV9,14,.,once,CASSGHSNTGELFF,TGTGCCAGCTCGGGACACAGTAACACCGGGGAGCTGTTTTTT
TRBJ1-3,TRBV11-2,15,.,.,CASSIGQTSGNTIYF,TGTGCCAGCAGCATCGGACAGACCTCTGGAAACACCATATATTTT
TRBJ2-7,TRBV5-1,14,.,.,CASSSPGPRYEQYF,TGCGCCAGCTCTTCGCCGGGACCCCGCTACGAGCAGTACTTC
TRBJ1-1,TRBV28,12,.,once,CASSLLTREAFF,TGTGCCAGCAGCTTACTAACAAGGGAAGCTTTCTTT
TRBJ1-1,TRBV11-2,16,.,once,CASSPKGQLINTEAFF,TGTGCCAGCAGCCCCAAGGGGCAGCTTATTAACACTGAAGCTTTCTTT
TRBJ2-7,TRBV28,14,TRBD2,few,CASSLAGVSYEQYF,TGTGCCAGCAGTCTAGCGGGAGTCTCCTACGAGCAGTACTTC
TRBJ1-3,TRBV27,21,.,.,CASITFGAKLHHWYSGNTIYF,TGTGCCAGCATCACTTTCGGGGCAAAACTCCATCACTGGTACTCTGGAAACACCATATATTTT
TRBJ1-1,TRBV18,14,TRBD1,.,CASSPGTAGTEAFF,TGTGCCAGCTCACCAGGGACAGCGGGCACTGAAGCTTTCTTT
TRBJ1-2,TRBV25-1,13,.,.,CASSDGGMWGITF,TGTGCCAGCAGTGATGGGGGGATGTGGGGGATCACCTTC
TRBJ1-2,TRBV5-1,12,TRBD1,.,CASSWDRRSYTF,TGCGCCAGCAGCTGGGACAGGAGGAGCTACACCTTC
TRBJ1-1,TRBV5-1,13,.,few,CASSSQGGTEAFF,TGCGCCAGCAGCTCCCAGGGAGGCACTGAAGCTTTCTTT
TRBJ1-5,TRBV2,13,.,few,CASKGLGNQPQHF,TGTGCCAGCAAAGGGTTAGGCAATCAGCCCCAGCATTTT
TRBJ2-7,TRBV30,15,TRBD1,.,CAWSVSGTGPHEQYF,TGTGCCTGGAGTGTATCCGGGACAGGTCCCCACGAGCAGTACTTC
TRBJ2-7,TRBV7-3,14,.,.,CASSSRDGPYEQYF,TGTGCCAGCAGCTCCCGGGACGGACCCTACGAGCAGTACTTC
TRBJ2-2,TRBV28,16,.,.,CASSTTVTYGTGELFF,TGTGCCAGCAGCACGACAGTTACATACGGGACCGGGGAGCTGTTTTTT
TRBJ2-3,TRBV2,15,.,.,CASSAVWDATDTQYF,TGTGCCAGCAGTGCCGTTTGGGACGCCACAGATACGCAGTATTTT
TRBJ1-2,TRBV19,15,.,.,CASSRLLDWRPGYTF,TGTGCCAGTAGTAGATTGCTCGATTGGAGACCCGGCTACACCTTC
TRBJ2-1,TRBV7-2,15,TRBD2,.,CASSPLAGSYNEQFF,TGTGCCAGCAGCCCCTTAGCGGGCTCCTACAATGAGCAGTTCTTC
TRBJ2-3,TRBV5-6,13,.,.,CASSFDGTDTQYF,TGTGCCAGCAGCTTTGACGGCACAGATACGCAGTATTTT